The TCR beta chain under discussion was sequenced for a study of identical twins. TCRdb reprocessed the 5' RACE reads via MiXCR and lists one record per CDR3 protein. The sample yields 400,000 to 500,000 distinct CDR3 sequences, about 18% seen once. Germline values: CDR1 SGHKS, CDR2 YYEKEE (reference sequence). V shed 6 bases and J 2 bases; nucleotides not matched to a gene: 11. There are 16 residues in the CDR3. This clonotype was seen ten or more times. This chain joins TRBV5-5 and TRBJ1-2; 9 bases are a match to TRBD1. The receptor comes from a man in his fifties or sixties in good health. Sequencing was carried out using naive T cells sorted from blood. The CDR3 reads CASINHPGQGNYGYTF. The DNA of the CDR3 is TGTGCCAGCATCAATCACCCGGGACAGGGAAACTATGGCTACACCTTC.